These 15 T cell receptor beta chains share one sample of origin, sequenced in a study of cytomegalovirus exposure and HLA in healthy donors. The PCR employed 60 Vbeta primers together with 13 Jbeta primers. The assay was immunoSEQ multiplex PCR, and TCRdb's table has in-frame clones only and misses some. Found here are about 150,000 clones, around 85% of them singletons; the top ten hold 1%. The sequencing input was PBMCs. These receptors all stem from a boy between 2 and 10 years old in good health and CMV-seronegative.

This clone appeared a single time. This chain uses TRBV13 with TRBJ2-7; the D gene is possibly TRBD2 (6 bases). This CDR3 region has 15 residues. Between the trimmed V and J ends, which lost 3 bases and 2 bases, there was a span of 14 bases. Per the germline V gene, CDR1 is PRHDT and CDR2 is FYEKMQ (reference sequence). The CDR3 nucleotides read TGTGCCAGCAGCTTGAACCGGGACTCGGCCTACGAGCAGTACTTC. Translating it yields CASSLNRDSAYEQYF.

The chain combines TRBV6-1 with TRBJ2-3, with 8 positions matching TRBD1. Germline CDR1 MNHNS, CDR2 SASEGT. The CDR3 extends over 15 amino acids. V trimming: 6 bases; J trimming: 1 base; junction bases outside the gene matches: 6. Written as DNA, the CDR3 is TGTGCCAGCAGCTCGACAGGGGTGGGCACAGATACGCAGTATTTT. As protein: CASSSTGVGTDTQYF.

V gene TRBV6-1 combines with J gene TRBJ2-3; perhaps TRBD2 as D (7 bases). Per germline, CDR1 MNHNS and CDR2 SASEGT. The CDR3 length is 16 residues. V lost 2 bases, J lost 6 bases, and 18 bases lay in between. The CDR3 is CASSEYVGGVADTQYF. Here the CDR3 DNA reads TGTGCCAGCAGTGAATACGTAGGGGGGGTAGCGGATACGCAGTATTTT.

This clone was seen more than once but under ten times. The chain combines TRBV7-6 with TRBJ1-1; a possible D gene is TRBD1 (6 bases). Trimming pared 7 bases from V and 1 base from J, leaving 16 bases between. The CDR3 totals 15 residues. Germline CDR1 SGHVS, CDR2 FNYEAQ. This CDR3 reads CASNTLQGKNTEAFF. The CDR3 DNA is TGTGCCAGCAACACCCTCCAGGGGAAGAACACTGAAGCTTTCTTT.

This clone was found a few times. This rearrangement joins TRBV27 to TRBJ2-1; the match to TRBD2 covers 8 bases. This CDR3 is built from 14 residues. CDR1 is MNHEY and CDR2 is SMNVEV in the germline V gene (reference sequence). Trimming removed 8 bases from V and 8 bases from J; junction bases left unmatched: 11. CDR3 nucleotide sequence: TGTGCCAGCTGTCGGACTAGCCCCTTGGATGAGCAGTTCTTC. This gives the protein CASCRTSPLDEQFF.

This clone was seen only a few times. J is TRBJ2-5 and V is TRBV5-8; 7 nucleotides match TRBD1. The CDR3 totals 14 residues. V gave up 3 bases and J gave up 2 bases; unmatched junction bases: 4. The germline V gene encodes CDR1 SGHTS and CDR2 YDEGEE. The CDR3 reads CASSWDSKQETQYF. In nucleotides, the CDR3 is TGTGCCAGCAGCTGGGACAGCAAACAAGAGACCCAGTACTTC.

The rearrangement joins TRBV28 to TRBJ2-5; 7 nucleotides match TRBD2. The better agreement between TRBJ2-7 and the DNA end casts doubt on the J call. CDR3 length: 14 residues. Germline CDR1 MDHEN, CDR2 SYDVKM. The CDR3 coding sequence is TGTGCCAGCATGGGGGGGGTAAATCCCTACGAGCAGTACTTC. Its protein product is CASMGGVNPYEQYF.

The genes are TRBV19 and TRBJ1-2; TRBD1 might be the D (5 bases). The CDR3 sequence is 16 residues long. Trimming shortened V by 5 bases and J by 1 base, and 17 bases separated the two germline ends. CDR1 and CDR2 (germline): LNHDA, SQIVND (reference sequence). CDR3: CASSRGNLFVNYGYTF. CDR3 DNA sequence: TGTGCCAGTAGTCGGGGGAACCTTTTTGTTAACTATGGCTACACCTTC.

The chain recombines TRBV28 with TRBJ1-2; no definite D call. The CDR3 contains 15 residues. The germline gives CDR1 MDHEN, CDR2 SYDVKM. The V end lost 4 bases, the J end lost 7 bases, and 19 bases lay between the germline ends. CDR3 bases: TGTGCCAGCAGTTCCACCGGACGGCCCGGAGGTGGCTACACCTTC. As protein: CASSSTGRPGGGYTF.

The chain joins TRBV4-2 to TRBJ1-5; weak D call: TRBD1 (6 bases). The CDR3 has 16 residues. Between the trimmed V and J ends, which lost 0 bases and 2 bases, there was a span of 11 bases. CDR1 LGHNA and CDR2 YNFKEQ come from the germline V gene. The CDR3 loop is CASSQEPYRGNQPQHF. For the CDR3, the DNA is TGTGCCAGCAGCCAAGAACCGTACAGGGGCAATCAGCCCCAGCATTTT.

The rearrangement joins TRBV6-5 to TRBJ2-7; TRBD2 aligns across 7 bases. Germline V gene lookup returns CDR1 MNHEY and CDR2 SVGAGI. J gave up 2 bases and V 5 bases, and 6 bases lay outside the gene matches. This CDR3 spans 14 amino acids. As DNA, the CDR3 is TGTGCCAGCAGTGAGGTAGCGGGTCCCTACGAGCAGTACTTC. As protein: CASSEVAGPYEQYF.

This chain uses TRBV10-3 with TRBJ1-2; D uncertain. In germline, CDR1 is ENHRY, CDR2 SYGVKD. This CDR3 spans 14 amino acids. V shed 2 bases and J shed 6 bases, with 13 bases lying between them. CDR3 in amino acids: CAISETERTDGYTF. The CDR3 region has the DNA TGTGCCATCAGTGAGACCGAAAGAACGGATGGCTACACCTTC.

The rearrangement uses TRBV5-6 and TRBJ2-1, with 7 bases lining up with TRBD1. Germline CDR1 reads SGHDT; CDR2 reads YYEEEE. CDR3 length equals 16 residues. The trim removed 4 bases at V and 2 bases at J, leaving 9 bases unmatched. The DNA of the CDR3 is TGTGCCAGCAGCCCTACAGGGGATCCCACCTACAATGAGCAGTTCTTC. Protein product: CASSPTGDPTYNEQFF.

The chain employs TRBV5-1 and TRBJ1-1; 7 bases fit TRBD1. The trim removed 5 bases at V and 11 bases at J, leaving 9 bases unmatched. In germline, CDR1 is SGHRS, CDR2 YFSETQ. CDR3 length equals 12 residues. CDR3 in amino acids: CASSPQTGVAFF. DNA of the CDR3: TGCGCCAGCAGTCCCCAAACAGGGGTTGCTTTCTTT.

The gene calls are TRBV7-9 and TRBJ2-3, with D perhaps matching TRBD1 (5 bases). The V gene's germline CDR1 is SEHNR and CDR2 FQNEAQ (reference sequence). The V and J ends lost 2 bases and 2 bases respectively, with 11 bases between them. The CDR3 contains 15 residues. CDR3 DNA: TGTGCCAGCAGCTTAAGTCCAGGGATCACAGATACGCAGTATTTT. Amino acid sequence: CASSLSPGITDTQYF.